This TCR beta chain was obtained from a study of blood T cell repertoires in COVID-19. Libraries were prepared by immunoSEQ multiplex PCR; TCRdb keeps only in-frame clonotypes and omits some of them. The sample holds fewer than 100,000 clones; about 86% are singletons and the top ten take 15%. The material sequenced was peripheral blood. This clonotype was obtained from a human donor in a cohort sampled during active COVID-19.

The CDR3 DNA follows: TGTGCCAGCAGCTTAGAAAGCGCGGCCCTGTTGGGGGAGCTGTTTTTT. This translates into CASSLESAALLGELFF. The chain recombines TRBV7-2 with TRBJ2-2; no firm D call. This CDR3 has 16 amino acids. V shed 1 base and J shed 8 bases, with 17 bases lying between them. The germline gives CDR1 SGHTA, CDR2 FQGNSA.